This T cell receptor (beta chain) was sequenced during a study of CD8 T cells in Susac syndrome. A quantity of roughly 0.5 to 1 ug RNA underwent reverse transcription using random hexamers. The method of amplification for TCR beta CDR3 was immunoSEQ multiplex PCR, covering 54 Vbeta and 13 Jbeta. TCRdb independently ran MiXCR on the immunoSEQ multiplex PCR reads; one entry per CDR3 protein. The repertoire holds about 440,000 distinct CDR3 sequences, with 85% to 90% as singletons. V lost 1 base to trimming and J lost 1 base, with 11 bases between them. The CDR3 has 16 amino acids. Germline V CDR1 and CDR2: SEHNR, FQNEAQ (reference sequence).

The J gene is TRBJ2-1, the V gene TRBV7-9; tentatively, D is TRBD1 (5 bases). The sequenced sample consisted of CD8+ T cells from PBMCs. The clonotype was recovered from a human donor with multiple sclerosis. In DNA form, the CDR3 reads TGTGCCAGCAGCTTAGAGGGGTTCTCTTCCTACAATGAGCAGTTCTTC. This encodes CASSLEGFSSYNEQFF.